This T cell receptor beta chain came from a study of regulatory T cells in long-lasting Graves disease. Time point defined: newly diagnosed GD, antithyroid drugs for less than 3 months. Generation of the TCR library employed RNA extracted from PBMCs. In this cohort, patients came from an endocrinology department located in Xi'an, China. This clonotype has a count of ten or more. In building TCR beta libraries, iRepertoire HTBI primers were used together with Arm-PCR of CDR3 regions. Under the authors' procedure: Across the samples, identification revealed roughly 56 TRBV and 15 or so TRBJ segments. Via MiXCR, TCRdb re-called the multiplex PCR reads, giving one row per CDR3 protein. TCRdb's processing, not the authors', yielded these V and J calls. The data contain 200,000 to 250,000 distinct CDR3 sequences, roughly a fifth of them seen just once; the ten biggest clones take up 10% to 15%. The CDR3 is 15 residues long. CDR1 and CDR2 (germline): MGHRA, YSYEKL. Trimming cost V 0 bases and J 8 bases, with 13 bases left between them.

This sample also belongs to another study, concerning T cells in Graves' hyperthyroidism and ophthalmopathy. From that report: RT-PCR in the first round (using the HTBI primer set) targeted the TCR CDR3.

V is TRBV4-1 and J is TRBJ1-4; tentatively, D is TRBD1 (6 bases). Source: peripheral blood mononuclear cells (PBMCs), taken at new diagnosis, from a patient treated with antithyroid drugs. The sequence came from a woman aged 25 to 39 with Graves disease. CDR3 in DNA: TGCGCCAGCAGCCAAGATCCAGCCGGGGGCGAAAAACTGTTTTTT. Amino acids: CASSQDPAGGEKLFF.